The present T cell receptor beta chain was sequenced within a study of shared clonotypes between healthy human individuals. Study-level background: Each donor had three CD4 naive, three CD4 memory, two CD8 naive and one CD8 memory plate.

As for this clone: This sample also contains other DNA sequences that code for the same CDR3.

Both subsets, CD45RA+ naive and CD45RA-negative memory, were split from the CD4+ cells. CDR3 size: 13 residues. From germline, CDR1 is GTSNPN and CDR2 SVGIG (reference sequence). The V and J ends lost 0 bases and 3 bases respectively, with 8 bases between them. Original processing methods: ImmunoSEQ output lacked quality scores and full-length reads, limiting matched filtering. The repertoire was sequenced with immunoSEQ multiplex PCR; TCRdb's copy has only in-frame clones and lacks some. D and trimming come from the DNA, and the V and J calls and clone size come from that table. The sample lists millions of clones, 90% to 95% occurring once.

This chain connects TRBV30 to TRBJ1-2; D unclear. The sample was naive CD4+ T cells sorted from blood. This sample's subset: CD45RA+ positively selected. The receptor was derived from a young man in good health. CDR3 in DNA: TGTGCCTGGAGTGTACGTACTGACTATGGCTACACCTTC. Amino acid sequence: CAWSVRTDYGYTF.